This T cell receptor (beta chain) was sequenced during a study of blood T cell repertoires in COVID-19. Participant age was about 18 to 100 years, and participants resided in roughly 25 US areas. Original processing notes: By means of reference gene primer amplification, nucleated cell counts were estimated. The table came from immunoSEQ multiplex PCR; TCRdb's copy has only in-frame clones and leaves some out. For V, J and clone size, that table is used; D and trimming come from the DNA. The sample has under 200,000 clones, 84% seen once; the top ten hold approximately 3%. The CDR3 runs 15 residues. This sequence was found in a woman in her thirties who had been exposed to COVID-19. Material: PBMCs or T cells enriched from blood (not recorded which). The chain recombines TRBV1 with TRBJ2-3; the D call of TRBD2 is as the table states it, not checked on the DNA. TRBV1 has pseudogene status. CDR3 in amino acids: CTSSRRASGGGAQYF. CDR3 bases: TGCACCAGCAGCCGGAGGGCTAGCGGGGGAGGAGCGCAGTATTTT.